This TCR beta chain emerged from a study of cytomegalovirus exposure and HLA in healthy donors. Study-wide findings and caveats: In a later analysis, HLA-associated TCR beta chains were more clonally expanded than equally common others. An observed cluster of highly shared sequence variants was recorded as a likely sequencing artifact. Some TCR beta chains (roughly 150 of them) were listed as cytomegalovirus-associated.

Trimming shortened V by 4 bases and J by 3 bases, and 15 bases separated the two germline ends. This CDR3 comprises 15 residues. Germline V gene data show CDR1 as ENHRY and CDR2 as SYGVKD. This clone appeared a few times. The antigen is not known. 13 Jbeta primers and 60 Vbeta primers were used for the PCR. This table comes from immunoSEQ multiplex PCR, and its TCRdb copy is limited to in-frame clones, with some not included. This table has about 110,000 clones, over 65% appearing once. The chain recombines TRBV10-3 with TRBJ1-1, with a tentative D call TRBD1 (6 bases). Sequences were obtained from PBMCs. This TCR came from a woman in her thirties in good health and CMV-seronegative. The DNA for the CDR3 is TGTGCCATCAGTGGGAGGGGGGGACGGGACACTGAAGCTTTCTTT. It is translated as CAISGRGGRDTEAFF.